Presented here are 21 T cell receptor beta chains from one specimen sequenced in a study of T cell repertoires in cytomegalovirus infection. Each CDR3 protein is one row after TCRdb ran MiXCR on the reads. The table records 90,000 to 110,000 distinct CDR3 sequences, around 30% of them present only once. These TCRs are of unknown antigen specificity. The source was CD8+ T cells from cultured PBMCs, collected from culture after CMV antigen stimulation. These receptors all stem from a human donor in good health (CMV status not recorded). Some clones in this sample may be carry-over from other donors' samples.

This clonotype was counted many times. V and J are TRBV15 and TRBJ2-7, with 7 bases identical to TRBD1. The germline gives CDR1 LNHNV, CDR2 YYDKDF (reference sequence). Trimming removed 0 bases from V and 4 bases from J; junction bases left unmatched: 6. This CDR3 comprises 15 residues. This CDR3 reads CATSRDRTGRYEQYF. DNA for the CDR3: TGTGCCACCAGCAGAGATAGGACAGGAAGGTACGAGCAGTACTTC.

This chain joins TRBV12-3 or TRBV12-4 and TRBJ2-5; a possible D gene is TRBD1 (6 bases). The CDR3 covers 16 residues. V gave up 6 bases and J gave up 5 bases, with 22 bases separating them. CDR3 residues: CASSSIVRGVGETQYF. CDR3 bases: TGTGCCAGCAGCTCAATAGTCAGGGGTGTGGGGGAGACCCAGTACTTC.

This chain joins TRBV19 and TRBJ2-1; 8 bases match TRBD2. The CDR3 extends over 16 amino acids. Germline trimming cut 6 bases from V and 6 bases from J; bases unmatched to any gene: 13. The germline CDR1 and CDR2 sequences are LNHDA and SQIVND (reference sequence). In nucleotides, the CDR3 is TGTGCCAGTAGCGCGGTGGGCGGGGGGTTCATCAATGAGCAGTTCTTC. Residues: CASSAVGGGFINEQFF.

V is TRBV30 and J is TRBJ2-2; D tentatively fits TRBD1 or TRBD2 (5 bases each). This CDR3 comprises 14 residues. Trimming cost V 4 bases and J 3 bases, with 12 bases left between them. Germline V gives CDR1 GTSNPN, CDR2 SVGIG (reference sequence). The DNA for the CDR3 is TGTGCCTGGACGGGACCAACACACACCGGGGAGCTGTTTTTT. Translation gives CAWTGPTHTGELFF.

This clonotype was picked up many times. The gene calls are TRBV11-2 and TRBJ2-3; TRBD2 aligns across 9 bases. CDR3 length equals 15 residues. The V and J ends lost 4 bases and 4 bases, in that order; junction bases with no gene match: 6. Germline loops: CDR1 SGHAT, CDR2 FQNNGV. The CDR3 loop reads CASSYLAGIPDTQYF. As DNA, the CDR3 is TGTGCCAGCAGCTACCTAGCGGGGATTCCAGATACGCAGTATTTT. The full variable domain, its missing parts supplied by reference TRBV11-2 and TRBJ2-3, is EAGVAQSPRYKIIEKRQSVAFWCNPISGHATLYWYQQILGQGPKLLIQFQNNGVVDDSQLPKDRFSAERLKGVDSTLKIQPAKLEDSAVYLCASSYLAGIPDTQYFGPGTRLTVL.

In its sample, this clonotype was seen once. V usage is TRBV11-1 and J usage is TRBJ1-2; D remains ambiguous. The ends were cut back, 5 bases at V and 0 bases at J, with 16 bases in the middle. Germline CDR1 and CDR2: SGHAT and FQDESV (reference sequence). The CDR3 is 16 residues long. Here the CDR3 reads CASSTHMRATNYGYTF. The CDR3 coding sequence is TGTGCCAGCAGCACCCACATGAGGGCGACTAACTATGGCTACACCTTC.

Only a few counts were recorded for this clonotype. This chain links TRBV5-8 with TRBJ2-7; D remains ambiguous. Between the trimmed V and J ends, which lost 6 bases and 4 bases, there was a span of 8 bases. This CDR3 region has 11 residues. Germline V gene data show CDR1 as SGHTS and CDR2 as YDEGEE. This chain's CDR3 is CASKPGYEQYF. CDR3 DNA sequence: TGTGCCAGCAAACCGGGTTACGAGCAGTACTTC.

The sample holds many counts of this clonotype. The chain carries TRBV12-3 or TRBV12-4 and TRBJ1-2; D gene ambiguous. Trimming took off 3 bases at V and 1 base at J, with 6 bases between the two ends. The CDR3 has 13 residues. CDR3: CASSFGSNYGYTF. The DNA for the CDR3 is TGTGCCAGCAGTTTTGGCAGTAACTATGGCTACACCTTC.

This clonotype occurred a few times. This rearrangement joins TRBV5-6 to TRBJ1-1; D possibly corresponds to TRBD1 (5 bases). Germline V CDR1 and CDR2: SGHDT, YYEEEE. V was trimmed by 4 bases and J by 1 base, leaving 14 bases between them. The CDR3 has 15 amino acids. CDR3 DNA sequence: TGTGCCAGCAGCCCCGACGGGGGTACGAACACTGAAGCTTTCTTT. It codes for CASSPDGGTNTEAFF.

The chain uses TRBV11-2 and TRBJ2-1; 7 bases match TRBD2. The V segment lost 4 bases and the J segment 3 bases; nucleotides outside the gene matches: 9. CDR3 length equals 16 residues. Germline V CDR1 and CDR2: SGHAT, FQNNGV. The CDR3 loop is CASSYLRTRSYNEQFF. The CDR3 bases are TGTGCCAGCAGCTACCTCCGGACTAGGAGCTACAATGAGCAGTTCTTC. Full variable domain (outside the CDR3, taken from reference TRBV11-2 and TRBJ2-1): EAGVAQSPRYKIIEKRQSVAFWCNPISGHATLYWYQQILGQGPKLLIQFQNNGVVDDSQLPKDRFSAERLKGVDSTLKIQPAKLEDSAVYLCASSYLRTRSYNEQFFGPGTRLTVL.

In its sample, this clonotype was seen many times. This chain links TRBV7-8 with TRBJ2-7, with 7 bases matching TRBD2. The CDR3 consists of 14 residues. V shed 7 bases and J 4 bases; nucleotides not matched to a gene: 10. Germline V gene data show CDR1 as SGHVS and CDR2 as FQNEAQ. Here the CDR3 DNA reads TGTGCCAGCACCAAACCGGGCGGGGGATACGAGCAGTACTTC. Translating gives CASTKPGGGYEQYF.

The V gene is TRBV4-1, the J gene TRBJ2-2; unclear D gene. The CDR3 contains 13 residues. CDR1 MGHRA and CDR2 YSYEKL come from the germline V gene. V lost 4 bases and J 4 bases, leaving 7 bases between the germline ends. This CDR3 reads CASSPPSTGELFF. The CDR3 DNA is TGCGCCAGCAGCCCGCCGTCCACCGGGGAGCTGTTTTTT.

This clonotype was recorded at least ten times. J is TRBJ2-7 and V is TRBV12-3 or TRBV12-4; 7 bases line up with TRBD1. This CDR3 has 13 amino acids. J was trimmed by 6 bases and V by 7 bases; bases with no gene match: 9. CDR3: CASTPEDRAEQYF. CDR3 sequence (DNA): TGTGCCAGCACCCCCGAAGACAGGGCCGAGCAGTACTTC.

V gene TRBV11-2 combines with J gene TRBJ2-7; tentative D call: TRBD1 (5 bases). This CDR3 has 13 residues. V shed 1 base and J shed 4 bases, with 8 bases lying between them. CDR1 and CDR2 (germline): SGHAT, FQNNGV. CDR3 sequence: CASSLAQAYEQYF. The CDR3 nucleotides read TGTGCCAGCAGCTTAGCACAGGCTTACGAGCAGTACTTC.

This chain connects TRBV28 to TRBJ1-1; D uncertain. Germline values: CDR1 MDHEN, CDR2 SYDVKM. V was shortened by 3 bases and J by 4 bases, with 12 bases between the two germline ends. This CDR3 is 14 amino acids long. CDR3 coding DNA: TGTGCCAGCAGTTTCGCCCTCATATTCACTGAAGCTTTCTTT. Amino acids: CASSFALIFTEAFF.

J is TRBJ2-3 and V is TRBV12-3 or TRBV12-4, with TRBD1 identical over 7 bases. V gave up 4 bases and J gave up 2 bases; unmatched junction bases: 6. This CDR3 spans 15 amino acids. CDR3 loop: CASSYYRGNTDTQYF. The CDR3 coding sequence is TGTGCCAGCAGTTACTACAGGGGAAACACAGATACGCAGTATTTT.

V is TRBV6-4 and J is TRBJ1-2; D remains unclear. The CDR3 totals 10 residues. CDR1 and CDR2 (germline): MRHNA, SNTAGT. Deletions cut 6 bases from V and 12 bases from J, with 11 bases between. CDR3 coding DNA: TGTGCCAGCAGCGCCCCCCCCAACACCTTC. This encodes CASSAPPNTF.

The chain links TRBV27 to TRBJ2-3; tentatively, D is TRBD1 or TRBD2 (5 bases each). V shed 5 bases and J shed 6 bases, with 12 bases lying between them. This CDR3 comprises 13 residues. The germline V gene encodes CDR1 MNHEY and CDR2 SMNVEV (reference sequence). The CDR3: CASSGTPRDTQYF. The CDR3, as DNA: TGTGCCAGCAGTGGGACCCCCAGGGATACGCAGTATTTT.

The rearrangement links TRBV7-9 to TRBJ2-1, with TRBD2 identical over 12 bases. The CDR3 spans 16 residues. Germline V CDR1 and CDR2: SEHNR, FQNEAQ (reference sequence). V was clipped by 4 bases and J by 5 bases; unmatched bases: 6. For the CDR3, the DNA is TGTGCCAGCAGCTCCCGACTAGCGGGGGTGCACAATGAGCAGTTCTTC. Its translation: CASSSRLAGVHNEQFF.

The chain joins TRBV2 to TRBJ2-7, with 9 bases identical to TRBD2. J lost 3 bases, V lost 7 bases, and 7 bases had no gene match. CDR1 SNHLY and CDR2 FYNNEI come from the germline V gene. The CDR3 length is 14 residues. Here the CDR3 DNA reads TGTGCCAGCACCACAGCTAGCGGGGTCTACGAGCAGTACTTC. As protein: CASTTASGVYEQYF.

This clonotype was found many times. This rearrangement joins TRBV2 to TRBJ2-7; 8 nucleotides line up with TRBD1. From germline, CDR1 is SNHLY and CDR2 FYNNEI. With V trimmed by 6 bases and J by 2 bases, 6 bases remained unmatched. The CDR3 runs to 14 residues. This CDR3 is CASSAGTGPYEQYF. Here the CDR3 DNA reads TGTGCCAGCAGCGCCGGGACAGGCCCCTACGAGCAGTACTTC.